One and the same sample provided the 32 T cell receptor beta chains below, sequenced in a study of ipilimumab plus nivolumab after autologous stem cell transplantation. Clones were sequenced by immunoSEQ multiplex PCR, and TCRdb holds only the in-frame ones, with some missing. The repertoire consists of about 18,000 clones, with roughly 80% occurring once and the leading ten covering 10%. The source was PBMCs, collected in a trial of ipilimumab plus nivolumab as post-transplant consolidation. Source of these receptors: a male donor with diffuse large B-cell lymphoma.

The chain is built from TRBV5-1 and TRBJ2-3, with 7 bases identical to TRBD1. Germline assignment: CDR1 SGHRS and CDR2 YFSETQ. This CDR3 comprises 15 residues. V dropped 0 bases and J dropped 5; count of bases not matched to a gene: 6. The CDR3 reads CASSLARQGRDTQYF. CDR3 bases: TGCGCCAGCAGCTTGGCCAGACAGGGCCGAGATACGCAGTATTTT. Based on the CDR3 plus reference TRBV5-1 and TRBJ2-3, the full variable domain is KAGVTQTPRYLIKTRGQQVTLSCSPISGHRSVSWYQQTPGQGLQFLFEYFSETQRNKGNFPGRFSGRQFSNSRSEMNVSTLELGDSALYLCASSLARQGRDTQYFGPGTRLTVL.

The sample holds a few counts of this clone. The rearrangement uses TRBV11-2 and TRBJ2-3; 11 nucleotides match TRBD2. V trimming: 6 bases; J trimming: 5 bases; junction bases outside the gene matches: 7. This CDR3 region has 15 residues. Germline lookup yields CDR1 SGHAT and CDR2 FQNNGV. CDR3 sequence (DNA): TGTGCCAGCAGGGAAGGACTAGCGGGCGGAGATACGCAGTATTTT. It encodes CASREGLAGGDTQYF.

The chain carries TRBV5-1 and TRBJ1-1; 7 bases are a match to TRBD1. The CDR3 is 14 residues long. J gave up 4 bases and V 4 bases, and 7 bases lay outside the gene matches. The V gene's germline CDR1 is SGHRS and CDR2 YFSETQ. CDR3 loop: CASSQPGGSTEAFF. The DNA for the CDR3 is TGCGCCAGCAGCCAGCCAGGGGGGAGCACTGAAGCTTTCTTT.

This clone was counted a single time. CDR3 amino acids: CASNFDRGETQYF. For the CDR3, the DNA is TGTGCCAGCAACTTTGACAGGGGAGAGACCCAGTACTTC. The chain uses TRBV11-1 and TRBJ2-5; 8 bases match TRBD1. Trimming at V came to 7 bases and at J to 4 bases, leaving 5 bases not matched to a gene. This CDR3 is built from 13 residues. Germline CDR1 and CDR2: SGHAT and FQDESV (reference sequence).

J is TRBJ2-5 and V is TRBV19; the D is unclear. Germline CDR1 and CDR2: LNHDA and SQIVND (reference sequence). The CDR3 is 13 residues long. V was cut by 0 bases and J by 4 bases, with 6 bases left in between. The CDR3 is CASSIDRRETQYF. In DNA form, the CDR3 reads TGTGCCAGTAGTATAGACCGGCGAGAGACCCAGTACTTC.

CDR3 bases: TGTGCCAGCAGTTCGAAGGGGGCGGGGAGGGTGGAGACCCAGTACTTC. Translated: CASSSKGAGRVETQYF. This chain connects TRBV5-4 to TRBJ2-5, with D perhaps assigned TRBD1 or TRBD2 (7 bases each). V was pared by 5 bases and J by 5 bases, with 22 bases between. Looked up from germline, CDR1 is SGHNT and CDR2 is YYREEE (reference sequence). The CDR3 has 16 amino acids.

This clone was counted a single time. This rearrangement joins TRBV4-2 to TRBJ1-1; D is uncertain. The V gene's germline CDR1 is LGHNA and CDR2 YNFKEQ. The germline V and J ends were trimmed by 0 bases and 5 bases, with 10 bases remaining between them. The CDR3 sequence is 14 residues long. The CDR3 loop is CASSQEGIATEAFF. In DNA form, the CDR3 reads TGTGCCAGCAGCCAAGAGGGTATCGCGACTGAAGCTTTCTTT.

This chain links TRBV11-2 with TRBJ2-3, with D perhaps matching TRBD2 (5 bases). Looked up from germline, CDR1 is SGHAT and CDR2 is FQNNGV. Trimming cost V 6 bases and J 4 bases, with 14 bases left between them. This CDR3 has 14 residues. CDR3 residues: CASSTGRAADTQYF. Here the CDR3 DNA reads TGTGCCAGCAGTACGGGAAGGGCTGCAGATACGCAGTATTTT.

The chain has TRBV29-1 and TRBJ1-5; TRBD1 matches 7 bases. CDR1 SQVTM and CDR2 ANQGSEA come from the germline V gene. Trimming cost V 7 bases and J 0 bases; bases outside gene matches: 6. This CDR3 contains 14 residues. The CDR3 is CSALTGYSNQPQHF. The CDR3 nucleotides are TGCAGCGCATTGACAGGGTATAGCAATCAGCCCCAGCATTTT.

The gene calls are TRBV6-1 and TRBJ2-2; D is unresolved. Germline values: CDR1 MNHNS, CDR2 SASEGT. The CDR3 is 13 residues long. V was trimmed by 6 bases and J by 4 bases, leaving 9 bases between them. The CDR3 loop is CASSQQITGELFF. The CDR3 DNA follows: TGTGCCAGCAGCCAACAGATCACCGGGGAGCTGTTTTTT.

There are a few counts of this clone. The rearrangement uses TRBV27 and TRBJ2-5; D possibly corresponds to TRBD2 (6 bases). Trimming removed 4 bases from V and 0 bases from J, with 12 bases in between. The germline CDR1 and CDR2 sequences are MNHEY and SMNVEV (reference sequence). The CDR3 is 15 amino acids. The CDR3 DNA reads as TGTGCCAGCAGTTGGACTATTGAGGACCAAGAGACCCAGTACTTC. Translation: CASSWTIEDQETQYF.

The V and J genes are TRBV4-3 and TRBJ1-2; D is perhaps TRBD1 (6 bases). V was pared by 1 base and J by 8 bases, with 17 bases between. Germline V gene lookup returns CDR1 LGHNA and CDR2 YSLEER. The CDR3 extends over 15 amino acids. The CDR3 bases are TGCGCCAGCAGCCAAGGCCGGGGGCTCCCAGGAGGCTACACCTTC. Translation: CASSQGRGLPGGYTF.

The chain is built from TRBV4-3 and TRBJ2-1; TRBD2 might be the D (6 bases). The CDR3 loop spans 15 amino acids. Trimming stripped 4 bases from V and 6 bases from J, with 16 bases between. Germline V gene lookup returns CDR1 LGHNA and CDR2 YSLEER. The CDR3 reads CASSRSRLGGNEQFF. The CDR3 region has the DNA TGCGCCAGCAGCCGGAGTCGACTAGGCGGCAATGAGCAGTTCTTC.

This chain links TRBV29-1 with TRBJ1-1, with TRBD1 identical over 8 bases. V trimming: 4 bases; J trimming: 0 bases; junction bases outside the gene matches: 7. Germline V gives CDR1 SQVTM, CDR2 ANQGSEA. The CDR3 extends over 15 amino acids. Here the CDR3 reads CSVGGQGLMNTEAFF. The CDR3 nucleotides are TGCAGCGTTGGAGGACAGGGCCTCATGAACACTGAAGCTTTCTTT. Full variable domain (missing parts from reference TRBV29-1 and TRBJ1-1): SAVISQKPSRDICQRGTSLTIQCQVDSQVTMMFWYRQQPGQSLTLIATANQGSEATYESGFVIDKFPISRPNLTFSTLTVSNMSPEDSSIYLCSVGGQGLMNTEAFFGQGTRLTVV.

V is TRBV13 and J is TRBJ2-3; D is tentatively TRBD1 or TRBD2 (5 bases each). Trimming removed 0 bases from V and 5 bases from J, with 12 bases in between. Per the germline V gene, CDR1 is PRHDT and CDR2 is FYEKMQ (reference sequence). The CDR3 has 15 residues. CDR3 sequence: CASSLGAGALDTQYF. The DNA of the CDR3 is TGTGCCAGCAGCTTAGGAGCCGGGGCGTTAGATACGCAGTATTTT.

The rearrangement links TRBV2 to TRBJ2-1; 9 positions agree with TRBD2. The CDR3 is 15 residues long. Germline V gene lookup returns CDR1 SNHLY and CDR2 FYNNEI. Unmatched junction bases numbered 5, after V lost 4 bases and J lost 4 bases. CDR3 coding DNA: TGTGCCAGCAGTGGAGGACTAGCGACTTACAATGAGCAGTTCTTC. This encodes CASSGGLATYNEQFF.

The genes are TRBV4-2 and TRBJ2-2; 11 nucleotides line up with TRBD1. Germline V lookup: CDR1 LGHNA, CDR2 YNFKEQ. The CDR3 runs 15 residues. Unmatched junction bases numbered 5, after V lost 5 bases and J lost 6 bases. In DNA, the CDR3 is TGTGCCAGCAGCACCCGGGACAGGGGGGCCGGGGAGCTGTTTTTT. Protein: CASSTRDRGAGELFF.

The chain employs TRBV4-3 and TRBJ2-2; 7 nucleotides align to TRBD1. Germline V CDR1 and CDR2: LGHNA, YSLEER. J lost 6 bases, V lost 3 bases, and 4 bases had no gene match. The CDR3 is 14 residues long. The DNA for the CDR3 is TGCGCCAGCAGCCAGAATGACAGGGCCGGGGAGCTGTTTTTT. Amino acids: CASSQNDRAGELFF.

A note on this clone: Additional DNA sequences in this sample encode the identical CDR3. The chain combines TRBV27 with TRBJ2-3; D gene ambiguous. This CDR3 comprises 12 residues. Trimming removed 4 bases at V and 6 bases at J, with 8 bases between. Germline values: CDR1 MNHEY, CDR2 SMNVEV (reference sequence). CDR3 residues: CASSSSADTQYF. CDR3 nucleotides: TGTGCCAGCAGTTCGTCCGCGGATACGCAGTATTTT.

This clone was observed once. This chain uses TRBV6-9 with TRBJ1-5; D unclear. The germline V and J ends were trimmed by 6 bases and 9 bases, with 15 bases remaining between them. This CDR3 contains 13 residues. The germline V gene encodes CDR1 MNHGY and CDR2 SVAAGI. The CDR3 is CASSTGPLGPQHF. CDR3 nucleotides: TGTGCCAGCAGCACCGGGCCCCTAGGGCCCCAGCATTTT.

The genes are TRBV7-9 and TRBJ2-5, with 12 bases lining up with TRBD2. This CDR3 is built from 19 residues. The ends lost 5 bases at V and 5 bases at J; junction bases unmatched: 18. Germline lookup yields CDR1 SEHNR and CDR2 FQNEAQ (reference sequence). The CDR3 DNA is TGTGCCAGCAGCGATACACATCCCCTAGCGGGGGGGCCGGTGGAGACCCAGTACTTC. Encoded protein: CASSDTHPLAGGPVETQYF.

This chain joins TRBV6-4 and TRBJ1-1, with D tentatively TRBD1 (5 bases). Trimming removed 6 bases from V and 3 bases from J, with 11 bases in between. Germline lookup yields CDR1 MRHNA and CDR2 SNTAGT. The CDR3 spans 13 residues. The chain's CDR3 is CASSPGGDTEAFF. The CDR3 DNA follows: TGTGCCAGCAGCCCGGGGGGGGACACTGAAGCTTTCTTT.

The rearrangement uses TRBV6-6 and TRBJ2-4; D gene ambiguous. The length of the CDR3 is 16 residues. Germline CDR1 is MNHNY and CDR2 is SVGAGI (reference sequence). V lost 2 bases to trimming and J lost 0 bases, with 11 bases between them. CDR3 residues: CASSYVPQLAKNIQYF. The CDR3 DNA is TGTGCCAGCAGTTACGTCCCTCAACTAGCCAAAAACATTCAGTACTTC.

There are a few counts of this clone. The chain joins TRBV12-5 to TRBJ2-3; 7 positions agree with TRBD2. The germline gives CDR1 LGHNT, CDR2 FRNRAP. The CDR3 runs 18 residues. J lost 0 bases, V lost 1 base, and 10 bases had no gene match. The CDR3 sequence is CASGLGSGYVVSTDTQYF. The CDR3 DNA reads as TGTGCTAGTGGTTTGGGTAGCGGGTATGTGGTGAGCACAGATACGCAGTATTTT.

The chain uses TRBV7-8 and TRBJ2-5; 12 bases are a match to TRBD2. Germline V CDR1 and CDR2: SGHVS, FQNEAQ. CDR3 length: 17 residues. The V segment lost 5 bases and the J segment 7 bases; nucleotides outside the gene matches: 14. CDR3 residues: CASSKGLAGHLGGTQYF. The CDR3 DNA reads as TGTGCCAGCAGCAAAGGACTAGCGGGGCACCTTGGAGGGACCCAGTACTTC.

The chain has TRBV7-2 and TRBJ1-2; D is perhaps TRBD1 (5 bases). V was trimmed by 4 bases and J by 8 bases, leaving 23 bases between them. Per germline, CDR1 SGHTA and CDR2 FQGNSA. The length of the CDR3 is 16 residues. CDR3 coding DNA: TGTGCCAGCAGCTACGGTTTGGGACGCTCCGTTGGGGGCTACACCTTC. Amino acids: CASSYGLGRSVGGYTF.

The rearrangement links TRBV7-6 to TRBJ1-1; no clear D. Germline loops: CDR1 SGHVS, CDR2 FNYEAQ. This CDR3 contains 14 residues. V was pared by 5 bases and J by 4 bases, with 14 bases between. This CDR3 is CASSLGAGTTEAFF. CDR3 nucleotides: TGTGCCAGCAGCCTAGGAGCGGGAACCACTGAAGCTTTCTTT.

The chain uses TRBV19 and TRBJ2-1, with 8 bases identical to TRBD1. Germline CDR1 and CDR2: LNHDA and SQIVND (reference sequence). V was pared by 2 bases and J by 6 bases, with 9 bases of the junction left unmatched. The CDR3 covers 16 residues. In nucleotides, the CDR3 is TGTGCCAGTAGTATAAGCTGGCAGGGGGCTCGCAATGAGCAGTTCTTC. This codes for CASSISWQGARNEQFF.

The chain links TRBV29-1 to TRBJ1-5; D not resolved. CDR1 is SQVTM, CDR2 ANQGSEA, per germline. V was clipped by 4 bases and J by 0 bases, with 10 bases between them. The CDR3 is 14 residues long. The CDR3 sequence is CSVAMAYSNQPQHF. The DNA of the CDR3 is TGCAGCGTTGCTATGGCCTATAGCAATCAGCCCCAGCATTTT.

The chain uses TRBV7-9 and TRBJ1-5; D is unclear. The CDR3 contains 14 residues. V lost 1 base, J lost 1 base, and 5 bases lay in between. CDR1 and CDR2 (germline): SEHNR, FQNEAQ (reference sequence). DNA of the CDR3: TGTGCCAGCAGCTTAGATTTGAGCAATCAGCCCCAGCATTTT. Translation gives CASSLDLSNQPQHF.

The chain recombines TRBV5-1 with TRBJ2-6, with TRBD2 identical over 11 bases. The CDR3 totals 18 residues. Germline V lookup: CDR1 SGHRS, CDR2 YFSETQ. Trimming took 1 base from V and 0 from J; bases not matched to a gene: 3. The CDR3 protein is CASSLQLAGVSGANVLTF. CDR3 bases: TGCGCCAGCAGCTTGCAACTAGCGGGGGTCTCTGGGGCCAACGTCCTGACTTTC.

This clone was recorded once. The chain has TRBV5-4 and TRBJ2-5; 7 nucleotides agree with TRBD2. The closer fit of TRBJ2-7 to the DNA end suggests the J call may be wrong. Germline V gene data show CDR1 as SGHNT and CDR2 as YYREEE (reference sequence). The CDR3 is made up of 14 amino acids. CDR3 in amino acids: CASSLDGGSYEQYF. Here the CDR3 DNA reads TGTGCCAGCAGCTTGGACGGGGGGTCCTACGAGCAGTACTTC.